This T cell receptor (beta chain) came from a study of vaccination and CD4 T cells after COVID-19. At the Johns Hopkins FTIC core, DNA taken from cultured CD4+ T cells was sequenced by way of the Oncomine TCR Beta short-read assay. TCRdb re-called the PCR reads through MiXCR, storing one row per CDR3 protein. This sample has around 14,000 distinct CDR3 sequences, with under 70% found just once. The treatment: roughly 10-day PBMC culture with coronavirus spike peptide pools or control peptides (ViraFEST assay). As regards this clonotype: Its antigen is not identified.

CDR3 length: 15 residues. V shed 6 bases and J 1 base; nucleotides not matched to a gene: 5. Germline lookup yields CDR1 MNHEY and CDR2 SMNVEV (reference sequence). This chain links TRBV27 with TRBJ2-7, with TRBD1 matching over 11 bases. The receptor comes from a human donor who had recovered from COVID-19. Sequencing was carried out using CD4+ T cells from blood, cultured in vitro. The CDR3 sequence: CASRLGTGGSYEQYF. DNA of the CDR3: TGTGCCAGCAGACTAGGGACAGGGGGGTCCTACGAGCAGTACTTC.